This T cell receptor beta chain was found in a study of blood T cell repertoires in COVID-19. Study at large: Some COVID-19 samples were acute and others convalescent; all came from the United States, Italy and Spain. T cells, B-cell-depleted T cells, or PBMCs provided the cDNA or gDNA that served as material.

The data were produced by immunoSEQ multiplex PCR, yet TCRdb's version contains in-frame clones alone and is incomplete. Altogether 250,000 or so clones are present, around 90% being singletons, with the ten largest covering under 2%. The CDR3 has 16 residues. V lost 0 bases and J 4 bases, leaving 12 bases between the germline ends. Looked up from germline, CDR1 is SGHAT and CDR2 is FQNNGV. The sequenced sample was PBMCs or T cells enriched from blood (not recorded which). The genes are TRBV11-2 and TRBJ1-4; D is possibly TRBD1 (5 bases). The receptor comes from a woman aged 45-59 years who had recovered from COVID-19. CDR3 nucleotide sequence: TGTGCCAGCAGCTTAGATTTGGTGGGGGGTAATGAAAAACTGTTTTTT. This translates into CASSLDLVGGNEKLFF.